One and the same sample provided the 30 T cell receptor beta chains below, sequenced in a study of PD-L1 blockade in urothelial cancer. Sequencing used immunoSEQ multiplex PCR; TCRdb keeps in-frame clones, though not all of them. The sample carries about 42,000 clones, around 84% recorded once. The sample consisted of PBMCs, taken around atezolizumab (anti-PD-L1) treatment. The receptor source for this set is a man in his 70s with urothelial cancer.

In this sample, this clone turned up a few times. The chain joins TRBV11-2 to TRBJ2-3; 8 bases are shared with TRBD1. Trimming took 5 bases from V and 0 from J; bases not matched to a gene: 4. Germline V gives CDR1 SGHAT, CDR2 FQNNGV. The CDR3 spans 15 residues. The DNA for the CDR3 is TGTGCCAGCAGCGGACAGGGCTCAAGCACAGATACGCAGTATTTT. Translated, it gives CASSGQGSSTDTQYF.

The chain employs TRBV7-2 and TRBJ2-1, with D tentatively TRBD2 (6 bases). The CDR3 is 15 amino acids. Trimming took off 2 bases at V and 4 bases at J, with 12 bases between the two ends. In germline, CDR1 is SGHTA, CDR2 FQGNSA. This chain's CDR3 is CASSLWERAYNEQFF. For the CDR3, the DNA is TGTGCCAGCAGCTTATGGGAGCGGGCTTACAATGAGCAGTTCTTC.

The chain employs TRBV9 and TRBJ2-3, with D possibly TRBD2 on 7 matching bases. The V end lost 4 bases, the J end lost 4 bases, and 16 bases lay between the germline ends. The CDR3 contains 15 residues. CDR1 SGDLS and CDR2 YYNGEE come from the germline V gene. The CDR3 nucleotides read TGTGCCAGCAGCCAGAGGACTAGGGGGGCAGATACGCAGTATTTT. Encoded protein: CASSQRTRGADTQYF.

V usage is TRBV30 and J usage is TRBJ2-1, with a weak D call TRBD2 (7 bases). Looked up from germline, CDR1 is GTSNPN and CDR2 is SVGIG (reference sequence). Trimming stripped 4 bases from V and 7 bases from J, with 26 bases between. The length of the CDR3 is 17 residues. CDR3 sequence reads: CAWIPEGGDYVGNEQFF. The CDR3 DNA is TGTGCCTGGATCCCCGAGGGGGGGGATTACGTAGGGAATGAGCAGTTCTTC. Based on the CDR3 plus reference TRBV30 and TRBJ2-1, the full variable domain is SQTIHQWPATLVQPVGSPLSLECTVEGTSNPNLYWYRQAAGRGLQLLFYSVGIGQISSEVPQNLSASRPQDRQFILSSKKLLLSDSGFYLCAWIPEGGDYVGNEQFFGPGTRLTVL.

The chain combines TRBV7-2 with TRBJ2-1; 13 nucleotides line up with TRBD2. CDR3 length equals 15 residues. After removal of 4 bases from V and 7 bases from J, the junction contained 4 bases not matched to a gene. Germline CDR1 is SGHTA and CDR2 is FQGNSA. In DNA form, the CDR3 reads TGTGCCAGCAGCTCCCCGACTAGCGGGAGGAATGAGCAGTTCTTC. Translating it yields CASSSPTSGRNEQFF.

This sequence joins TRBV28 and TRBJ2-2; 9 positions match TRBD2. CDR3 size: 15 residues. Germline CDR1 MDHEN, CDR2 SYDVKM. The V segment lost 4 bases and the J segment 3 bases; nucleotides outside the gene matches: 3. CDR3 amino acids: CASSSSGTYTGELFF. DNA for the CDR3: TGTGCCAGCAGTTCTAGCGGGACTTACACCGGGGAGCTGTTTTTT.

The DNA for the CDR3 is TGTGCCAGCACCTCTTCGGCCGGGGGGAAGGGTGAAAAACTGTTTTTT. This translates into CASTSSAGGKGEKLFF. The chain has TRBV18 and TRBJ1-4; tentative D call: TRBD1 (5 bases). From germline, CDR1 is KGHSH and CDR2 LQKENI. V shed 8 bases and J shed 7 bases, with 23 bases lying between them. The CDR3 sequence is 16 residues long. Drawing the rest from reference TRBV18 and TRBJ1-4, the complete variable domain is NAGVMQNPRHLVRRRGQEARLRCSPMKGHSHVYWYRQLPEEGLKFMVYLQKENIIDESGMPKERFSAEFPKEGPSILRIQQVVRGDSAAYFCASTSSAGGKGEKLFFGSGTQLSVL.

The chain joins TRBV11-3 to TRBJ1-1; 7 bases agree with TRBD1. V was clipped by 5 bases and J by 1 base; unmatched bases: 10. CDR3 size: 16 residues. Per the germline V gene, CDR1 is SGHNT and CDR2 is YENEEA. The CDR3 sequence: CASSHNPTGSNTEAFF. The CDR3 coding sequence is TGTGCCAGCAGCCATAACCCGACAGGGTCGAACACTGAAGCTTTCTTT.

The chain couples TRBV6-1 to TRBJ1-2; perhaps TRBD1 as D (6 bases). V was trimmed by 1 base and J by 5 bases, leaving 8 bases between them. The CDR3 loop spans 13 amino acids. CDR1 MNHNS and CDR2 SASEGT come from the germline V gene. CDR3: CASSEGQGYGYTF. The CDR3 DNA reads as TGTGCCAGCAGTGAAGGGCAGGGGTATGGCTACACCTTC.

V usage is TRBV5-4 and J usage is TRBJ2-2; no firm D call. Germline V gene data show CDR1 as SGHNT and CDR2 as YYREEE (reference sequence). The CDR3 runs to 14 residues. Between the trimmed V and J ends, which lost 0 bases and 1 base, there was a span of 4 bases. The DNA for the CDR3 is TGTGCCAGCAGCTTGGCGCGGAACACCGGGGAGCTGTTTTTT. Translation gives CASSLARNTGELFF.

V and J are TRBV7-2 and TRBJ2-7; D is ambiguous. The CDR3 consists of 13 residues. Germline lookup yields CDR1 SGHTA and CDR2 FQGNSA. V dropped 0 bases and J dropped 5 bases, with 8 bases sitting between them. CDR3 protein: CASSLANLNEQYF. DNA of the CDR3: TGTGCCAGCAGCTTAGCGAACTTAAACGAGCAGTACTTC.

The DNA of the CDR3 is TGCAGCGCATTAGCGGGCCTAGGACCGCTGGGTGAGCAGTTCTTC. It is translated as CSALAGLGPLGEQFF. The chain employs TRBV29-1 and TRBJ2-1; 7 bases map to TRBD2. The V gene's germline CDR1 is SQVTM and CDR2 ANQGSEA. This CDR3 spans 15 amino acids. The V gene end was trimmed by 7 bases and the J gene end by 9 bases; junction bases not matched to a gene: 18.

The CDR3 bases are TGTGCCAGCAGCTTAGATACAGGGTCCTCCTACGAGCAGTACTTC. The encoded protein is CASSLDTGSSYEQYF. The J gene is TRBJ2-7, the V gene TRBV7-2, with a tentative D call TRBD1 (6 bases). V was cut by 1 base and J by 0 bases, with 10 bases left in between. CDR3 length: 15 residues. Germline V gene data show CDR1 as SGHTA and CDR2 as FQGNSA.

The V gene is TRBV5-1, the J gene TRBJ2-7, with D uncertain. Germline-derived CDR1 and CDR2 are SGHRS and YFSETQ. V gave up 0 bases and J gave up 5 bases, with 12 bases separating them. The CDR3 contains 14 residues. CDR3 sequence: CASSLALDRDEQYF. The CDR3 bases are TGCGCCAGCAGCTTGGCCCTCGACCGGGACGAGCAGTACTTC.

This CDR3 reads CAISVTGEGTEAFF. DNA for the CDR3: TGTGCCATCAGTGTTACAGGGGAAGGGACTGAAGCTTTCTTT. The V call is TRBV10-3, the J call TRBJ1-1; 7 nucleotides align to TRBD1. Germline assignment: CDR1 ENHRY and CDR2 SYGVKD. CDR3 length: 14 residues. Trimming removed 4 bases from V and 5 bases from J; junction bases left unmatched: 7.

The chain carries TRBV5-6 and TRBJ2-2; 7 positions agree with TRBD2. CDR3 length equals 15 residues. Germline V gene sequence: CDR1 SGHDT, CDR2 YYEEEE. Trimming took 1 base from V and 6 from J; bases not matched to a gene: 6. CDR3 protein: CASSLQLAIAGELFF. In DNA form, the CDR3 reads TGTGCCAGCAGCTTGCAACTAGCGATAGCCGGGGAGCTGTTTTTT. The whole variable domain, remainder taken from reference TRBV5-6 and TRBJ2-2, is DAGVTQSPTHLIKTRGQQVTLRCSPKSGHDTVSWYQQALGQGPQFIFQYYEEEERQRGNFPDRFSGHQFPNYSSELNVNALLLGDSALYLCASSLQLAIAGELFFGEGSRLTVL.

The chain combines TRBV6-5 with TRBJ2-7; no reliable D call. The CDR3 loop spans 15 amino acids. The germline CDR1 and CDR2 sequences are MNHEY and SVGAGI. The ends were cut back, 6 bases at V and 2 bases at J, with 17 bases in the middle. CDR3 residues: CASSPDRGHPYEQYF. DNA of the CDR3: TGTGCCAGCAGCCCCGACCGCGGCCATCCCTACGAGCAGTACTTC.

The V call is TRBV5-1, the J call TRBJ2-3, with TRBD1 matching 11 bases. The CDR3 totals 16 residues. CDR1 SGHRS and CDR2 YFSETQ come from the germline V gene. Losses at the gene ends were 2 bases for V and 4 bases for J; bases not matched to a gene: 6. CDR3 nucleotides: TGCGCCAGCAGCTTCCTGGACAGGGGGCAAGCAGATACGCAGTATTTT. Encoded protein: CASSFLDRGQADTQYF.

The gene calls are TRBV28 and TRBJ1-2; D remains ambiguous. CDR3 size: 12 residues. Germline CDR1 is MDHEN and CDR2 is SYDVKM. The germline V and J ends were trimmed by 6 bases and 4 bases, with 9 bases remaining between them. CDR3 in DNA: TGTGCCAGCAGCCCGAACACCTATGGCTACACCTTC. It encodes CASSPNTYGYTF.

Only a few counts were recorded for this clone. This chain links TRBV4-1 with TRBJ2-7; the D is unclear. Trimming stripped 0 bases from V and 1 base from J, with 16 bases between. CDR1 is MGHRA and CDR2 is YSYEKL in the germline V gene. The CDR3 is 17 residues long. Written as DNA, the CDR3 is TGCGCCAGCAGCCAAGATTTTTCGCAGGCGCGTTCCTACGAGCAGTACTTC. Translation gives CASSQDFSQARSYEQYF.

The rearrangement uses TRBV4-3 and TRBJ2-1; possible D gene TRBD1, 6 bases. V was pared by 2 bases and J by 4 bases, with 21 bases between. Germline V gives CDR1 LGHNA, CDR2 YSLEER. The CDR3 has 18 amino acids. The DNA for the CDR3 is TGCGCCAGCAGCCAAACCCGCACAGGGTATGTCGGGTACAATGAGCAGTTCTTC. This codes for CASSQTRTGYVGYNEQFF.

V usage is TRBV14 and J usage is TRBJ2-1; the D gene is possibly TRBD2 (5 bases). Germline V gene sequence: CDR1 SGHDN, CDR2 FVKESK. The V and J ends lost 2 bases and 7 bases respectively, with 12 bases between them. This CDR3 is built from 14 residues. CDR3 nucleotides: TGTGCCAGCAGCCAACTGGGAGTGGGGAATGAGCAGTTCTTC. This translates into CASSQLGVGNEQFF. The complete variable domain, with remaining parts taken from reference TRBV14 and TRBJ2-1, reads EAGVTQFPSHSVIEKGQTVTLRCDPISGHDNLYWYRRVMGKEIKFLLHFVKESKQDESGMPNNRFLAERTGGTYSTLKVQPAELEDSGVYFCASSQLGVGNEQFFGPGTRLTVL.

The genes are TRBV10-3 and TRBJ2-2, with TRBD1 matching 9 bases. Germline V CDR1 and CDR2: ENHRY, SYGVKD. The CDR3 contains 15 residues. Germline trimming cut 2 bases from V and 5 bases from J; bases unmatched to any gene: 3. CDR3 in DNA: TGTGCCATCAGTGAGGTTGGACAGGGGACCGGGGAGCTGTTTTTT. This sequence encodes CAISEVGQGTGELFF.

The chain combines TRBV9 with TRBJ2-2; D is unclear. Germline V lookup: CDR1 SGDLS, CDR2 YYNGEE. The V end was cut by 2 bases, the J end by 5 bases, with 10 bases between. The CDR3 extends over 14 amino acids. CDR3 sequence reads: CASSVNLGTGELFF. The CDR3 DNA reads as TGTGCCAGCAGCGTTAACCTAGGAACCGGGGAGCTGTTTTTT.

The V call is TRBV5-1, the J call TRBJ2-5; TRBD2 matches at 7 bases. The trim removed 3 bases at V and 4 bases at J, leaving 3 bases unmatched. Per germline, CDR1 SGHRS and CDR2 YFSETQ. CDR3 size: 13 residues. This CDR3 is CASSSTSRETQYF. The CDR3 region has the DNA TGCGCCAGCAGCTCGACTAGCAGAGAGACCCAGTACTTC.

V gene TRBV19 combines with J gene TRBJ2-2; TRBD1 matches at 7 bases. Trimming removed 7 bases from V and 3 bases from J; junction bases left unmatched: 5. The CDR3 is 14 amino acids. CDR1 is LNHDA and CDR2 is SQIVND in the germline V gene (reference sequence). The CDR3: CASKEGAYTGELFF. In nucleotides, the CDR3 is TGTGCCAGTAAAGAGGGGGCCTACACCGGGGAGCTGTTTTTT.

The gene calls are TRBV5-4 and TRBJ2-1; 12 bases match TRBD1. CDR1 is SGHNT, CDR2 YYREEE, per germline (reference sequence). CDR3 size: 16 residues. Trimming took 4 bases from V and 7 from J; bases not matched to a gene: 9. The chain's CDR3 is CASSDPRDRGRNEQFF. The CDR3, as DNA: TGTGCCAGCAGCGACCCAAGGGACAGGGGGCGAAATGAGCAGTTCTTC. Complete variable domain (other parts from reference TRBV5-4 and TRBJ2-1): ETGVTQSPTHLIKTRGQQVTLRCSSQSGHNTVSWYQQALGQGPQFIFQYYREEENGRGNFPPRFSGLQFPNYSSELNVNALELDDSALYLCASSDPRDRGRNEQFFGPGTRLTVL.

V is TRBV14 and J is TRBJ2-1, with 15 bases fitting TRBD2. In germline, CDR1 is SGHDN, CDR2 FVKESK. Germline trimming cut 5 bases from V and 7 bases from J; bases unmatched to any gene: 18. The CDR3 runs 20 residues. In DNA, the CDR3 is TGTGCCAGCAGCGGATGGCCGGGACTAGCGGGAGGATCTCCCACAAATGAGCAGTTCTTC. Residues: CASSGWPGLAGGSPTNEQFF.

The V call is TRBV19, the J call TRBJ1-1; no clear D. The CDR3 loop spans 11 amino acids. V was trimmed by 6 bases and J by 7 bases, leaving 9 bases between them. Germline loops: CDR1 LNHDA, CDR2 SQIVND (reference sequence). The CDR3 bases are TGTGCCAGTAGCAGTCTGATTGAAGCTTTCTTT. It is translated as CASSSLIEAFF.

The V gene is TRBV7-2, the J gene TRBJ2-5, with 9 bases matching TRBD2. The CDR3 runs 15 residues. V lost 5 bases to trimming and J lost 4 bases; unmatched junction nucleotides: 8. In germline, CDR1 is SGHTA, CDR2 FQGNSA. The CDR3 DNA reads TGTGCCAGCAGCCCCCGGACTAGCGACTCAGAGACCCAGTACTTC. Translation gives CASSPRTSDSETQYF.